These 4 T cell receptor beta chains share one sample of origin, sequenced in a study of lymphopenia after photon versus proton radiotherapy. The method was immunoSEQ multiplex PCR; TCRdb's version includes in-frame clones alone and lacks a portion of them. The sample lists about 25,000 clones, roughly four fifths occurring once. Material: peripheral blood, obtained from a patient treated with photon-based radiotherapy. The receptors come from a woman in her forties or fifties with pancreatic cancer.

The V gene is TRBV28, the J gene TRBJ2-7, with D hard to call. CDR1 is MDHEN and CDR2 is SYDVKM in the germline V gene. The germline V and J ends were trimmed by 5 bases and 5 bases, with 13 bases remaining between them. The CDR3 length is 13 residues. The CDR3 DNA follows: TGTGCCAGCAGTCGAGACGGCTGGGACGAGCAGTACTTC. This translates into CASSRDGWDEQYF.

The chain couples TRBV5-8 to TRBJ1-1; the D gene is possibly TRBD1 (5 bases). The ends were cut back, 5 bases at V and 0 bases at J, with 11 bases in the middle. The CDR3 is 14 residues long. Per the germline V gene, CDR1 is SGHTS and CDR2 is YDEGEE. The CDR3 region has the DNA TGTGCCAGCAGGTGGAGGGGTATGAACACTGAAGCTTTCTTT. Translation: CASRWRGMNTEAFF.

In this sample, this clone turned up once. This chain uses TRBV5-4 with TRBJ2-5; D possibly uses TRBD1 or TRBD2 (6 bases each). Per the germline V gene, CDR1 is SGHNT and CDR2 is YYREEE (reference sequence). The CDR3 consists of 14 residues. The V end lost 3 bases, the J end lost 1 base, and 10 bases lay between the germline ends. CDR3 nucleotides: TGTGCCAGCAGCTCGGGGGCGACCCAAGAGACCCAGTACTTC. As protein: CASSSGATQETQYF.

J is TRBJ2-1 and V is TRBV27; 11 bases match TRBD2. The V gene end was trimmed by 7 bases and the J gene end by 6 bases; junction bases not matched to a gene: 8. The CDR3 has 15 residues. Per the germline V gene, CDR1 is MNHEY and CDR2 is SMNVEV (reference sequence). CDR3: CASTQSGTSGNEQFF. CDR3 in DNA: TGTGCCAGCACCCAATCGGGGACTAGCGGCAATGAGCAGTTCTTC.